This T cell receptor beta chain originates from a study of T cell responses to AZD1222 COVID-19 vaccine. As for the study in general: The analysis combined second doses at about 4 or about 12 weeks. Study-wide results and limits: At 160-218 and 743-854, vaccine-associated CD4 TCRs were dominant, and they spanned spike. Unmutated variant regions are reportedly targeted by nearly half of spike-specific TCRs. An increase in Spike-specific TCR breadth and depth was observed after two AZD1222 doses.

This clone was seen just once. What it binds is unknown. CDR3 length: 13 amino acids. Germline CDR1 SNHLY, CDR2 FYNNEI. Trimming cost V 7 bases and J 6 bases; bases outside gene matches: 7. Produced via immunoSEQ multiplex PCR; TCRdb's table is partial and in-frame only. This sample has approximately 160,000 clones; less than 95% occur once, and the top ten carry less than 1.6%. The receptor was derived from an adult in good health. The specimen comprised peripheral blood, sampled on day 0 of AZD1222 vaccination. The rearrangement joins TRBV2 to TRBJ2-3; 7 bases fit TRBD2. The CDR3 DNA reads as TGTGCCAGCAAGGGCGGGGGTGTGGATACGCAGTATTTT. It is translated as CASKGGGVDTQYF.